The entry that follows covers one T cell receptor beta chain sequence. Its antigen is unknown. CD45RO-negative, CCR7-selected cells formed the naive CD8 fraction, which excluded terminally differentiated effector memory CD45RA+ cells. The sample originates from a study of shared clonotypes between healthy human individuals. Study observations and caveats: Generation probabilities of non-shared clonotypes were lower (relative to those shared by all four donors).

Germline CDR1 SGHAT, CDR2 FQNNGV. Trimming removed 5 bases at V and 3 bases at J, with 14 bases between. The CDR3 runs to 14 residues. Produced via immunoSEQ multiplex PCR; TCRdb's table is partial and in-frame only. The sample has around 2,000,000 clones, just under 95% seen once; the top ten hold more than 0.9%. This TCR was sampled from a man between 18 and 35 years old in good health. The chain has TRBV11-2 and TRBJ2-7; D is perhaps TRBD2 (6 bases). Sequences were obtained from naive CD8+ T cells sorted from blood. For the CDR3, the DNA is TGTGCCAGCAGCCTGACTAGGATAGACTACGAGCAGTACTTC. Residues: CASSLTRIDYEQYF.